The sequence of this T cell receptor (beta chain) was determined in a study of T cell changes during pregnancy in multiple sclerosis. TCRdb's copy holds only in-frame clones and misses some; the assay was immunoSEQ multiplex PCR. The data show around 69,000 clones, 80% to 95% seen once. V lost 4 bases, J lost 7 bases, and 6 bases stayed unmatched. The CDR3 is 15 amino acids. Germline V gene sequence: CDR1 SGHRS, CDR2 YFSETQ. V is TRBV5-1 and J is TRBJ2-1, with 12 nucleotides matching TRBD2. The origin of this receptor is a female donor in good health, enrolled as a control in a pregnancy study. This sample comprised peripheral blood, obtained in the third trimester of pregnancy. CDR3 protein: CASSQSSGGANEQFF. In DNA, the CDR3 is TGCGCCAGCAGCCAATCTAGCGGGGGGGCAAATGAGCAGTTCTTC.